These 19 T cell receptor beta chains were all obtained from the same sample, sequenced in a study of shared clonotypes between healthy human individuals. The table came from immunoSEQ multiplex PCR; TCRdb's copy has only in-frame clones and leaves some out. Counted here are around 1,100,000 clones, roughly 77% occurring once; the ten biggest clones make up about 0.94%. The sequenced sample was memory CD4+ T cells from PBMCs. Subset denoted: CD45RA-negative fraction. Every receptor here comes from a man in his late teens or twenties in good health. Some clones in this sample may be carry-over from other donors' samples.

This chain connects TRBV5-1 to TRBJ1-1; D possibly corresponds to TRBD1 (5 bases). The CDR3 loop spans 14 amino acids. Trimming took off 3 bases at V and 0 bases at J, with 9 bases between the two ends. Germline CDR1 reads SGHRS; CDR2 reads YFSETQ. CDR3 loop: CASSWDAMNTEAFF. The CDR3 DNA follows: TGCGCCAGCAGCTGGGACGCTATGAACACTGAAGCTTTCTTT. The full variable domain, its missing parts supplied by reference TRBV5-1 and TRBJ1-1, is KAGVTQTPRYLIKTRGQQVTLSCSPISGHRSVSWYQQTPGQGLQFLFEYFSETQRNKGNFPGRFSGRQFSNSRSEMNVSTLELGDSALYLCASSWDAMNTEAFFGQGTRLTVV.

The chain carries TRBV10-1 and TRBJ2-7, with D perhaps TRBD1 (6 bases). This CDR3 has 12 amino acids. V gave up 5 bases and J gave up 5 bases, with 10 bases separating them. CDR1 WNHNN and CDR2 SYGVQD come from the germline V gene (reference sequence). CDR3 protein: CASSSNRDEQYF. The CDR3 bases are TGCGCCAGCAGTAGCAACAGGGACGAGCAGTACTTC.

V and J are TRBV28 and TRBJ2-7; TRBD2 matches at 8 bases. From germline, CDR1 is MDHEN and CDR2 SYDVKM. The V and J ends lost 3 bases and 11 bases, in that order; junction bases with no gene match: 3. The CDR3 runs 11 residues. The CDR3 region has the DNA TGTGCCAGCAGTTTCGCGGGAGGAGAGTACTTC. Residues: CASSFAGGEYF.

V gene TRBV14 combines with J gene TRBJ2-7, with D maybe TRBD1 (6 bases). The germline V gene has CDR1 SGHDN and CDR2 FVKESK. Trimming removed 3 bases at V and 1 base at J, with 13 bases between. This CDR3 region has 15 residues. The CDR3 coding sequence is TGTGCCAGCAGCCAGAGTTACAGGGTGTCCTACGAGCAGTACTTC. Translated, it gives CASSQSYRVSYEQYF.

This clone was found once. The CDR3 here is CASSHSSQKQYF. CDR3 bases: TGTGCCAGCAGCCACAGTTCCCAGAAGCAGTACTTC. This sequence joins TRBV6-6 and TRBJ2-7; D not resolved. From germline, CDR1 is MNHNY and CDR2 SVGAGI (reference sequence). Trimming pared 6 bases from V and 8 bases from J, leaving 14 bases between. The CDR3 is 12 residues long.

This clone was observed at least ten times. The rearrangement uses TRBV7-9 and TRBJ2-5; 7 nucleotides line up with TRBD2. This CDR3 spans 15 amino acids. Germline V gene lookup returns CDR1 SEHNR and CDR2 FQNEAQ (reference sequence). V lost 5 bases to trimming and J lost 5 bases; unmatched junction nucleotides: 11. CDR3 coding DNA: TGTGCCAGCAGCCCGATGGGAGGGAAGGAGGAGACCCAGTACTTC. Protein sequence: CASSPMGGKEETQYF.

This clone was seen only a few times. The chain carries TRBV6-1 and TRBJ1-4; the match to TRBD1 covers 8 bases. Trimming removed 6 bases from V and 8 bases from J; junction bases left unmatched: 11. Germline V CDR1 and CDR2: MNHNS, SASEGT. This CDR3 has 15 amino acids. CDR3 DNA sequence: TGTGCCAGCAGCCAAGTCGGACAGGGCGGAGAAAAACTGTTTTTT. Its translation: CASSQVGQGGEKLFF.

This chain uses TRBV7-2 with TRBJ1-2; 7 bases line up with TRBD1. The CDR3 is made up of 16 amino acids. Germline V gives CDR1 SGHTA, CDR2 FQGNSA. V dropped 4 bases and J dropped 3; count of bases not matched to a gene: 11. CDR3 sequence (DNA): TGTGCCAGCAGCTCCAGGAGACAGGGTATCGACTATGGCTACACCTTC. Protein product: CASSSRRQGIDYGYTF.

This clone has just a few counts. V and J are TRBV5-8 and TRBJ1-2; D ambiguous. Germline values: CDR1 SGHTS, CDR2 YDEGEE. This CDR3 has 13 amino acids. Trimming left V 6 bases short and J 7 bases short, with 16 bases between. CDR3 loop: CASNPSGFSGYTF. The CDR3 bases are TGTGCCAGCAACCCGAGCGGGTTCTCTGGCTACACCTTC.

This chain links TRBV5-1 with TRBJ2-1, with 7 positions matching TRBD2. This CDR3 has 15 amino acids. The V and J ends lost 0 bases and 8 bases, in that order; junction bases with no gene match: 8. The V gene's germline CDR1 is SGHRS and CDR2 YFSETQ. Here the CDR3 reads CASSLVAGVNDEQFF. Here the CDR3 DNA reads TGCGCCAGCAGCTTGGTGGCGGGAGTCAACGATGAGCAGTTCTTC.

This chain uses TRBV5-1 with TRBJ1-2; D remains unclear. The germline V gene has CDR1 SGHRS and CDR2 YFSETQ. This CDR3 has 13 amino acids. With 7 bases removed from V and 4 bases from J, the gap between germline ends came to 14 bases. The chain's CDR3 is CASADPATYGYTF. The CDR3 DNA reads as TGCGCCAGCGCCGATCCGGCAACCTATGGCTACACCTTC.

The genes are TRBV28 and TRBJ1-4; D is possibly TRBD1 (6 bases). The V end was cut by 6 bases, the J end by 3 bases, with 14 bases between. The CDR3 extends over 15 amino acids. In germline, CDR1 is MDHEN, CDR2 SYDVKM. The CDR3 DNA sequence: TGTGCCAGCAGCCTTAGGGGGAGACCTAATGAAAAACTGTTTTTT. Encoded protein: CASSLRGRPNEKLFF. The full variable domain, with the rest looked up from reference TRBV28 and TRBJ1-4, is DVKVTQSSRYLVKRTGEKVFLECVQDMDHENMFWYRQDPGLGLRLIYFSYDVKMKEKGDIPEGYSVSREKKERFSLILESASTNQTSMYLCASSLRGRPNEKLFFGSGTQLSVL.

CDR3 DNA: TGCGCCAGCAGCTTGGCGGCAGGGGCCCAAGAGACCCAGTACTTC. Translated, it gives CASSLAAGAQETQYF. The chain uses TRBV5-1 and TRBJ2-5; D is possibly TRBD1 (6 bases). With 0 bases removed from V and 1 base from J, the gap between germline ends came to 10 bases. Germline CDR1 is SGHRS and CDR2 is YFSETQ. This CDR3 has 15 residues.

The chain uses TRBV7-9 and TRBJ2-7; no firm D call. The germline gives CDR1 SEHNR, CDR2 FQNEAQ (reference sequence). The CDR3 is made up of 14 amino acids. The V end lost 1 base, the J end lost 5 bases, and 12 bases lay between the germline ends. The DNA for the CDR3 is TGTGCCAGCAGCTTAGTAGGCTACGGTGACGAGCAGTACTTC. Protein: CASSLVGYGDEQYF.

J is TRBJ2-7 and V is TRBV7-3; D is unclear. The CDR3 covers 15 residues. Germline V gene sequence: CDR1 SGHTA, CDR2 FQGTGA. V dropped 2 bases and J dropped 6 bases, with 17 bases sitting between them. The CDR3 sequence is CASSLLGTGLGEQYF. Here the CDR3 DNA reads TGTGCCAGCAGCTTATTAGGCACCGGCTTAGGCGAGCAGTACTTC.

This chain links TRBV29-1 with TRBJ2-7; 9 bases map to TRBD1. Germline lookup yields CDR1 SQVTM and CDR2 ANQGSEA. The CDR3 length is 16 residues. Trimming at V came to 0 bases and at J to 3 bases, leaving 9 bases not matched to a gene. The CDR3 sequence is CSVEDEPGTGLYEQYF. The CDR3 nucleotides are TGCAGCGTTGAAGATGAACCCGGGACAGGGCTCTACGAGCAGTACTTC.

The chain employs TRBV11-2 and TRBJ2-7, with D uncertain. V lost 2 bases to trimming and J lost 1 base, with 9 bases between them. Germline loops: CDR1 SGHAT, CDR2 FQNNGV. This CDR3 comprises 14 residues. In nucleotides, the CDR3 is TGTGCCAGCAGCTTACGTGCGAGTTCCTACGAGCAGTACTTC. As protein: CASSLRASSYEQYF.

This clone has only one observation. The gene calls are TRBV30 and TRBJ1-3, with D perhaps TRBD1 (6 bases). Germline V gene sequence: CDR1 GTSNPN, CDR2 SVGIG (reference sequence). CDR3 length equals 14 residues. V was clipped by 1 base and J by 3 bases, with 10 bases between them. CDR3 sequence: CAWSAPGVGNTIYF. In DNA, the CDR3 is TGTGCCTGGAGTGCGCCAGGGGTTGGAAACACCATATATTTT.

The CDR3 loop reads CASSGIAGNNEQFF. CDR3 coding DNA: TGTGCCAGCAGCGGGATAGCGGGGAACAATGAGCAGTTCTTC. The chain couples TRBV9 to TRBJ2-1; TRBD2 aligns across 8 bases. Germline loops: CDR1 SGDLS, CDR2 YYNGEE. The CDR3 has 14 amino acids. With 3 bases clipped from V and 5 bases from J, the junction kept 4 bases outside the gene matches.